These T cell receptor beta chains were read from a single sample in a study of CD8+ T cells in alopecia areata. TCRdb's table, derived via immunoSEQ multiplex PCR, lists solely in-frame clones and lacks some. The sample consists of around 210,000 clones, roughly three fifths of them appearing once. The specimen sequenced was CD8+ T cells sorted from blood. The receptors come from a human donor in good health. Each CDR3 is given with its conserved first and last residue. The D gene is left open where the match is weak. The size of a clone is reported for some rows only, either as once, few or many, or as a class for expanded clones.

cdr3_length: 12
clone_size: -
j_call: TRBJ1-5
d_call: -
v_call: TRBV5-6
cdr3_nt: TGTGCCAGCAGCTCTGGGGCCGAGCCCCAGCATTTT
cdr3_aa: CASSSGAEPQHF

cdr3_length: 15
clone_size: -
j_call: TRBJ2-6
d_call: -
v_call: TRBV19
cdr3_nt: TGTGCCAGCCGAAGGGGGTCCCCTGGGGCCAACGTCCTGACTTTC
cdr3_aa: CASRRGSPGANVLTF

cdr3_length: 15
clone_size: many
j_call: TRBJ2-1
d_call: -
v_call: TRBV7-9
cdr3_nt: TGTGCCAGCAGGCGGGGGCAGGGGATATACAATGAGCAGTTCTTC
cdr3_aa: CASRRGQGIYNEQFF

cdr3_length: 15
clone_size: few
j_call: TRBJ1-1
d_call: TRBD1
v_call: TRBV4-1
cdr3_nt: TGCGCCAGCAGCCAAGTAGAGGGGGCCGGCACTGAAGCTTTCTTT
cdr3_aa: CASSQVEGAGTEAFF

cdr3_length: 15
clone_size: few
j_call: TRBJ2-3
d_call: -
v_call: TRBV5-6
cdr3_nt: TGTGCCAGCCGCTCGTGGGGCATGAGCACAGATACGCAGTATTTT
cdr3_aa: CASRSWGMSTDTQYF

cdr3_length: 13
clone_size: few
j_call: TRBJ1-1
d_call: -
v_call: TRBV19
cdr3_nt: TGTGCCAGTATACCTTCCGCTAGGACTGAAGCTTTCTTT
cdr3_aa: CASIPSARTEAFF

cdr3_length: 14
clone_size: -
j_call: TRBJ2-2
d_call: -
v_call: TRBV11-2
cdr3_nt: TGTGCCAGCAGCCCCGACATCCCGAGCGGGGAGCTGTTTTTT
cdr3_aa: CASSPDIPSGELFF

cdr3_length: 11
clone_size: -
j_call: TRBJ1-2
d_call: -
v_call: TRBV27
cdr3_nt: TGTGCCAGCAGTTCGGGGATTGGCTACACCTTC
cdr3_aa: CASSSGIGYTF

cdr3_length: 18
clone_size: once
j_call: TRBJ1-5
d_call: -
v_call: TRBV6-1
cdr3_nt: TGTGCCAGCAGTGAATGGGGCGGGGGGATCACGGGCAATCAGCCCCAGCATTTT
cdr3_aa: CASSEWGGGITGNQPQHF

cdr3_length: 12
clone_size: -
j_call: TRBJ2-2
d_call: -
v_call: TRBV29-1
cdr3_nt: TGCAGCGCTCGTGGGTGGCGCGGGGAGCTGTTTTTT
cdr3_aa: CSARGWRGELFF

cdr3_length: 12
clone_size: -
j_call: TRBJ1-2
d_call: -
v_call: TRBV29-1
cdr3_nt: TGCAGCGCCCCGGGGCAGGCGGATGGCTACACCTTC
cdr3_aa: CSAPGQADGYTF

cdr3_length: 15
clone_size: -
j_call: TRBJ2-5
d_call: -
v_call: TRBV4-1
cdr3_nt: TGCGCCAGCAGCCCGACGGTAACGGGAAGAGAGACCCAGTACTTC
cdr3_aa: CASSPTVTGRETQYF

cdr3_length: 15
clone_size: -
j_call: TRBJ2-5
d_call: TRBD2
v_call: TRBV7-2
cdr3_nt: TGTGCCAGCAGCTCCCGCGGGGGGGTACAAGAGACCCAGTACTTC
cdr3_aa: CASSSRGGVQETQYF

cdr3_length: 14
clone_size: -
j_call: TRBJ1-5
d_call: -
v_call: TRBV27
cdr3_nt: TGTGCCAGCAGTTTATTCCAGGGAATGCAGCCCCAGCATTTT
cdr3_aa: CASSLFQGMQPQHF

cdr3_length: 13
clone_size: -
j_call: TRBJ2-7
d_call: TRBD2
v_call: TRBV15
cdr3_nt: TGTGCCACCCGGGGGGAAACGTCCTACGAGCAGTACTTC
cdr3_aa: CATRGETSYEQYF